The T cell receptor (beta chain) under discussion was sequenced for a study of STAT5B mutations in CD4+ large granular lymphocyte leukemia. The survey-level immunoSEQ assay was used. Measured with immunoSEQ multiplex PCR; TCRdb has only the in-frame clones, and not every one. The sample has under 50,000 clones; roughly four fifths are singletons. The clonotype was recovered from a human donor in good health. Sequenced sample: CD4+ T cells from blood buffy coats.

CDR3: CASSGTENYGYTF. The CDR3 DNA follows: TGTGCCAGCAGCGGGACAGAGAACTATGGCTACACCTTC. The chain couples TRBV27 to TRBJ1-2; 7 bases match TRBD1. From germline, CDR1 is MNHEY and CDR2 SMNVEV (reference sequence). Trimming removed 6 bases from V and 2 bases from J; junction bases left unmatched: 3. The CDR3 length is 13 residues.